Below are 17 T cell receptor beta chains sequenced from a single sample in a study of CD8 T cells in Susac syndrome. Reverse transcription of 0.5 to 1 ug RNA was carried out with random hexamers. MiXCR, applied by TCRdb to the immunoSEQ multiplex PCR reads, yields one record per CDR3 protein. The data hold 110,000 or so distinct CDR3 sequences, with roughly 90% observed a single time. The sample comprised CD8+ T cells from PBMCs. Receptor source: a human donor in good health.

The rearrangement joins TRBV7-2 to TRBJ1-2, with a tentative D call TRBD1 (5 bases). CDR1 is SGHTA and CDR2 is FQGNSA in the germline V gene. V lost 4 bases and J lost 5, with 14 bases in between. CDR3 length: 14 amino acids. The CDR3 DNA sequence: TGTGCCAGCAGCTCCGACGTCGGGGGATATGGCTACACCTTC. Protein: CASSSDVGGYGYTF.

The V and J genes are TRBV29-1 and TRBJ1-2; D not resolved. The CDR3 has 13 residues. Germline CDR1 reads SQVTM; CDR2 reads ANQGSEA. The V gene lost 1 base and the J gene lost 5 bases, with 11 bases spanning the gap. CDR3 sequence reads: CSVEGRSGYGYTF. The DNA for the CDR3 is TGCAGCGTTGAAGGCAGGTCGGGATATGGCTACACCTTC.

In this sample, this clonotype turned up a few times. This rearrangement joins TRBV7-2 to TRBJ1-4, with TRBD1 as a possible D gene (6 bases). Germline-derived CDR1 and CDR2 are SGHTA and FQGNSA. The V and J ends lost 1 base and 5 bases respectively, with 8 bases between them. The CDR3 is 14 amino acids. CDR3 sequence: CASSLDRANEKLFF. The CDR3 DNA sequence: TGTGCCAGCAGCTTAGACAGGGCCAATGAAAAACTGTTTTTT.

The chain combines TRBV30 with TRBJ2-2; no definite D call. The CDR3 runs to 10 residues. Germline-derived CDR1 and CDR2 are GTSNPN and SVGIG (reference sequence). In DNA, the CDR3 is TGTGAGGCGCACACCGGGGAGCTGTTTTTT. This encodes CEAHTGELFF.

This chain uses TRBV19 with TRBJ2-7; 7 nucleotides match TRBD2. V shed 7 bases, J shed 6 bases, and the junction held 12 bases outside the gene matches. This CDR3 has 14 residues. CDR1 and CDR2 (germline): LNHDA, SQIVND (reference sequence). Here the CDR3 DNA reads TGTGCCAGTAAAGCCGCTAGCGGACCGGGCGAGCAGTACTTC. It specifies CASKAASGPGEQYF.

This clonotype has just one count. V is TRBV7-2 and J is TRBJ1-1; 9 positions match TRBD1. J lost 3 bases, V lost 4 bases, and 3 bases had no gene match. Germline CDR1 SGHTA, CDR2 FQGNSA. This CDR3 has 14 residues. The CDR3 DNA reads as TGTGCCAGCAGCTCCGGACAGGGGTACACTGAAGCTTTCTTT. It encodes CASSSGQGYTEAFF.

The chain carries TRBV10-3 and TRBJ2-1; D unclear. The V end was cut by 3 bases, the J end by 7 bases, with 13 bases between. Germline assignment: CDR1 ENHRY and CDR2 SYGVKD. This CDR3 spans 14 amino acids. The CDR3 bases are TGTGCCATCAGTGATGATGTCCTGAGGAATGAGCAGTTCTTC. Residues: CAISDDVLRNEQFF.

This rearrangement joins TRBV12-3 or TRBV12-4 to TRBJ2-3, with D possibly being TRBD2 (6 bases). Deletions cut 9 bases from V and 7 bases from J, with 20 bases between. CDR3 length: 14 amino acids. CDR3: CASRSRGGVYTQYF. CDR3 nucleotide sequence: TGTGCCAGTCGGTCCCGGGGAGGAGTCTATACGCAGTATTTT.

The table lists this clonotype with a count of one. The CDR3 spells CASSPPRTGARGTIYF. The CDR3 bases are TGTGCCAGCAGCCCACCTCGGACAGGGGCGCGAGGCACCATATATTTT. The chain joins TRBV7-9 to TRBJ1-3; 9 nucleotides line up with TRBD1. J gave up 9 bases and V 5 bases, and 14 bases lay outside the gene matches. The CDR3 is made up of 16 amino acids. Germline CDR1 SEHNR, CDR2 FQNEAQ (reference sequence).

The chain combines TRBV20-1 with TRBJ1-2, with D tentatively TRBD1 (5 bases). Germline CDR1 DFQATT, CDR2 SNEGSKA (reference sequence). This CDR3 spans 13 amino acids. V was pared by 1 base and J by 4 bases, with 10 bases between. As DNA, the CDR3 is TGCAGTGCTAGAGCACCCGGGACCTATGGCTACACCTTC. Protein product: CSARAPGTYGYTF.

This clonotype was observed a few times. This chain joins TRBV6-2 or TRBV6-3 and TRBJ2-1, with 9 nucleotides matching TRBD2. The V and J ends lost 2 bases and 10 bases, in that order; junction bases with no gene match: 18. The length of the CDR3 is 18 residues. The V gene's germline CDR1 is MNHEY and CDR2 SVGEGT. CDR3 protein: CASSYNNQAGGVEEEQFF. The CDR3 DNA is TGTGCCAGCAGTTACAACAATCAAGCGGGAGGTGTAGAAGAGGAGCAGTTCTTC.

This chain uses TRBV20-1 with TRBJ2-1, with D possibly TRBD2 on 5 matching bases. Germline CDR1 DFQATT, CDR2 SNEGSKA (reference sequence). The CDR3 runs 14 residues. V was pared by 5 bases and J by 3 bases, with 14 bases between. The CDR3: CSALSSANYNEQFF. CDR3 sequence (DNA): TGCAGTGCTCTGAGTAGCGCCAACTACAATGAGCAGTTCTTC.

V usage is TRBV20-1 and J usage is TRBJ1-5; no definite D call. The V gene lost 0 bases and the J gene lost 3 bases, with 12 bases spanning the gap. Per germline, CDR1 DFQATT and CDR2 SNEGSKA (reference sequence). The CDR3 spans 15 residues. The CDR3 DNA sequence: TGCAGTGCTAGAGACGAGGGCCGTTACAATCAGCCCCAGCATTTT. Translation gives CSARDEGRYNQPQHF.

This chain joins TRBV7-9 and TRBJ1-4, with TRBD1 matching 7 bases. V was pared by 7 bases and J by 0 bases, with 11 bases of the junction left unmatched. The CDR3 totals 17 residues. The germline V gene has CDR1 SEHNR and CDR2 FQNEAQ (reference sequence). This CDR3 is CASTGGTDFTTNEKLFF. In DNA form, the CDR3 reads TGTGCCAGCACAGGGGGGACCGATTTTACAACTAATGAAAAACTGTTTTTT.

The CDR3 sequence: CASSPGRYSYEQYF. The CDR3 coding sequence is TGCGCCAGCAGCCCCGGGCGGTACTCCTACGAGCAGTACTTC. This chain links TRBV4-3 with TRBJ2-7; D is undetermined. Germline CDR1 reads LGHNA; CDR2 reads YSLEER. The germline V and J ends were trimmed by 4 bases and 0 bases, with 10 bases remaining between them. The CDR3 extends over 14 amino acids.

V and J are TRBV6-5 and TRBJ2-1; TRBD2 might be the D (6 bases). Trimming took 8 bases from V and 3 from J, leaving 8 bases between them. The V gene's germline CDR1 is MNHEY and CDR2 SVGAGI. The CDR3 covers 12 residues. This CDR3 reads CASAGNYNEQFF. CDR3 DNA sequence: TGTGCCAGCGCGGGGAACTACAATGAGCAGTTCTTC.

The V call is TRBV13, the J call TRBJ1-1, with a tentative D call TRBD1 (6 bases). The germline V gene has CDR1 PRHDT and CDR2 FYEKMQ (reference sequence). This CDR3 is built from 12 residues. V gave up 5 bases and J gave up 5 bases, with 9 bases separating them. The CDR3 sequence is CASSRGATEAFF. In DNA form, the CDR3 reads TGTGCCAGCAGCCGGGGGGCAACTGAAGCTTTCTTT.